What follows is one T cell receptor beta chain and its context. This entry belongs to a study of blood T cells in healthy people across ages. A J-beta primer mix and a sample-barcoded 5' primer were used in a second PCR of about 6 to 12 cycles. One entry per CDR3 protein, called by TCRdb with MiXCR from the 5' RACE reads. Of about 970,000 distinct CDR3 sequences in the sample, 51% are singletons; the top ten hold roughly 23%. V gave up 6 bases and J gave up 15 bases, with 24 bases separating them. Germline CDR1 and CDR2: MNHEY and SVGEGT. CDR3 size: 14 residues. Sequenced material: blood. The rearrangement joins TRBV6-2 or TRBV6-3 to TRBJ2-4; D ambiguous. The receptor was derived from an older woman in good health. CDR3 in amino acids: CASSLQEGSSLRYF. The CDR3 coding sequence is TGTGCCAGCAGCCTTCAGGAAGGTTCCTCATTACGGTACTTC.